The rows below give T cell receptor beta chains drawn from one sample of a study of shared T cell receptors in the human thymus. Using immunoSEQ multiplex PCR, the repertoire was profiled, and TCRdb retains in-frame clones only, with some absent. This table has 72,000 or so clones, 90% to 95% appearing once. Sequencing was carried out using thymocytes. Receptor source: a human donor. CDR3s include the opening cysteine and the closing phenylalanine or tryptophan. Each record gives: CDR3 protein, CDR3 DNA, J gene, clone size, D gene, V gene. D genes are given only for firm matches. A row's size may be missing; if present it is once, few, many or a size class.

CDR3aa: CASSASEGLSNGYTF
CDR3nt: TGTGCCAGCAGTGCCTCAGAGGGACTCAGTAATGGCTACACCTTC
j_gene: TRBJ1-2
abundance: few
d_gene: .
v_gene: TRBV2

CDR3aa: CASTKGATNEKLFF
CDR3nt: TGTGCCAGCACCAAGGGAGCAACTAATGAAAAACTGTTTTTT
j_gene: TRBJ1-4
abundance: few
d_gene: .
v_gene: TRBV5-6

CDR3aa: CASSPRGDRGRKKGGNTIYF
CDR3nt: TGTGCCAGCAGCCCCCGAGGGGACAGGGGGCGGAAGAAGGGTGGAAACACCATATATTTT
j_gene: TRBJ1-3
abundance: .
d_gene: TRBD1
v_gene: TRBV7-6

CDR3aa: CASSFEGPKNTEAFF
CDR3nt: TGTGCCAGCAGCTTTGAGGGACCTAAGAACACTGAAGCTTTCTTT
j_gene: TRBJ1-1
abundance: .
d_gene: .
v_gene: TRBV7-3

CDR3aa: CSVEEEAGQPQHF
CDR3nt: TGCAGCGTTGAAGAAGAAGCGGGCCAGCCCCAGCATTTT
j_gene: TRBJ1-5
abundance: .
d_gene: .
v_gene: TRBV29-1

CDR3aa: CASSPGGRFSGNTIYF
CDR3nt: TGTGCCAGTAGTCCGGGGGGGAGATTCTCTGGAAACACCATATATTTT
j_gene: TRBJ1-3
abundance: .
d_gene: .
v_gene: TRBV19

CDR3aa: CASSHDPSPGTDEQYF
CDR3nt: TGCGCCAGCAGCCATGACCCCTCCCCAGGGACGGACGAGCAGTACTTC
j_gene: TRBJ2-7
abundance: .
d_gene: .
v_gene: TRBV4-3

CDR3aa: CASSHTTTGHNYEQYF
CDR3nt: TGTGCCAGCAGCCATACAACCACGGGACACAACTACGAGCAGTACTTC
j_gene: TRBJ2-7
abundance: .
d_gene: .
v_gene: TRBV7-6

CDR3aa: CASSLHGTPTYNEQFF
CDR3nt: TGTGCCAGCAGCTTGCATGGGACACCTACCTACAATGAGCAGTTCTTC
j_gene: TRBJ2-1
abundance: .
d_gene: .
v_gene: TRBV5-8

CDR3aa: CASTEPKCVDRVNYEQYF
CDR3nt: TGTGCCAGCACCGAGCCTAAATGTGTGGACAGGGTAAACTACGAGCAGTACTTC
j_gene: TRBJ2-7
abundance: .
d_gene: TRBD1
v_gene: TRBV2

CDR3aa: CASSKTSGGPSSYNEQFF
CDR3nt: TGTGCCAGCAGCAAGACTAGCGGGGGCCCCAGCTCCTACAATGAGCAGTTCTTC
j_gene: TRBJ2-1
abundance: .
d_gene: TRBD2
v_gene: TRBV5-6

CDR3aa: CASATWDRYYGYTF
CDR3nt: TGTGCCAGCGCAACCTGGGACAGATACTATGGCTACACCTTC
j_gene: TRBJ1-2
abundance: .
d_gene: TRBD1
v_gene: TRBV6-6

CDR3aa: CASSLGPPVATNEKLFF
CDR3nt: TGTGCCAGCAGCTTAGGTCCCCCCGTTGCAACTAATGAAAAACTGTTTTTT
j_gene: TRBJ1-4
abundance: .
d_gene: .
v_gene: TRBV7-3

CDR3aa: CASSFSQGQGARTEAFF
CDR3nt: TGTGCCAGCAGCTTCTCCCAAGGCCAGGGGGCGAGGACTGAAGCTTTCTTT
j_gene: TRBJ1-1
abundance: once
d_gene: TRBD1
v_gene: TRBV11-1

CDR3aa: CASSLRGAKQETQYF
CDR3nt: TGTGCCAGCAGCTTGAGGGGGGCGAAGCAAGAGACCCAGTACTTC
j_gene: TRBJ2-5
abundance: few
d_gene: .
v_gene: TRBV5-6

CDR3aa: CASITDRPPLHF
CDR3nt: TGTGCCAGCATTACGGACAGGCCTCCCCTCCACTTT
j_gene: TRBJ1-6
abundance: .
d_gene: TRBD1
v_gene: TRBV2

CDR3aa: CAVGQQGADGELFF
CDR3nt: TGCGCCGTAGGCCAACAGGGGGCAGACGGGGAGCTGTTTTTT
j_gene: TRBJ2-2
abundance: .
d_gene: TRBD1
v_gene: TRBV5-1

CDR3aa: CATSRETQGLNTEAFF
CDR3nt: TGTGCCACCAGCAGAGAAACTCAGGGCTTGAACACTGAAGCTTTCTTT
j_gene: TRBJ1-1
abundance: .
d_gene: .
v_gene: TRBV15

CDR3aa: CASSPFLTGNLRDTQYF
CDR3nt: TGTGCCAGCAGCCCATTCTTGACAGGAAATCTCCGGGATACGCAGTATTTT
j_gene: TRBJ2-3
abundance: .
d_gene: .
v_gene: TRBV5-8

CDR3aa: CASTLGGLAGGELFF
CDR3nt: TGTGCCAGCACTCTTGGGGGGCTAGCTGGCGGGGAGCTGTTTTTT
j_gene: TRBJ2-2
abundance: once
d_gene: .
v_gene: TRBV21-1

CDR3aa: CASSQLSREGAYGYTF
CDR3nt: TGCGCCAGCAGCCAACTAAGTCGAGAGGGGGCCTATGGCTACACCTTC
j_gene: TRBJ1-2
abundance: .
d_gene: TRBD1
v_gene: TRBV4-3

CDR3aa: CASSQGRAANYGYTF
CDR3nt: TGTGCCAGCAGCCAGGGCAGGGCTGCTAACTATGGCTACACCTTC
j_gene: TRBJ1-2
abundance: .
d_gene: .
v_gene: TRBV11-2

CDR3aa: CASSQVQPFPTYSTDTQYF
CDR3nt: TGCGCCAGCAGCCAAGTCCAACCTTTCCCAACATACAGCACAGATACGCAGTATTTT
j_gene: TRBJ2-3
abundance: .
d_gene: .
v_gene: TRBV4-3